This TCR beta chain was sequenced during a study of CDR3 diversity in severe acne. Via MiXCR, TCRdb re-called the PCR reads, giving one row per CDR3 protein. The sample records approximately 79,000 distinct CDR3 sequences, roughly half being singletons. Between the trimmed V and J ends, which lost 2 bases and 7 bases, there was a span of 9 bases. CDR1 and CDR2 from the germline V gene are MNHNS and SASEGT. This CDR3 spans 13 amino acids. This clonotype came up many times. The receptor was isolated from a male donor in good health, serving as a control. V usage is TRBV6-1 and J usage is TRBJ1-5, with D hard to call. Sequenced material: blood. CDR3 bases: TGTGCCAGCAGTGAACGGGTAATACAGCCCCAGCATTTT. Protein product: CASSERVIQPQHF.